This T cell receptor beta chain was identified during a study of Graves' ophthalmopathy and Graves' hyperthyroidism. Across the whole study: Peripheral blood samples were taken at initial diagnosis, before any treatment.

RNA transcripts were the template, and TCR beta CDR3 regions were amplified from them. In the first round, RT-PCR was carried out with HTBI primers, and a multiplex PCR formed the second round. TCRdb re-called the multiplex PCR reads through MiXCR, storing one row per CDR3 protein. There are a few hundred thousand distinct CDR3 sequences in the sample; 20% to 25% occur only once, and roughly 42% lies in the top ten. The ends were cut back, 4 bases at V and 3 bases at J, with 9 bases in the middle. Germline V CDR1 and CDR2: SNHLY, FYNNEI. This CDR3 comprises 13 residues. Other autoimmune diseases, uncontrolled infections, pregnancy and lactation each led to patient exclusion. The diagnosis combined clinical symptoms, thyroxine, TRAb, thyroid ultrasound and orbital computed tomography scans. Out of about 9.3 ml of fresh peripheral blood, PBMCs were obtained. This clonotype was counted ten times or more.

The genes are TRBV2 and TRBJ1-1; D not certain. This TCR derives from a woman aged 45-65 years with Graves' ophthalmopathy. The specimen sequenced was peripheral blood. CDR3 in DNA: TGTGCCAGCAGTGCCTTTAGAGACACTGAAGCTTTCTTT. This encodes CASSAFRDTEAFF.